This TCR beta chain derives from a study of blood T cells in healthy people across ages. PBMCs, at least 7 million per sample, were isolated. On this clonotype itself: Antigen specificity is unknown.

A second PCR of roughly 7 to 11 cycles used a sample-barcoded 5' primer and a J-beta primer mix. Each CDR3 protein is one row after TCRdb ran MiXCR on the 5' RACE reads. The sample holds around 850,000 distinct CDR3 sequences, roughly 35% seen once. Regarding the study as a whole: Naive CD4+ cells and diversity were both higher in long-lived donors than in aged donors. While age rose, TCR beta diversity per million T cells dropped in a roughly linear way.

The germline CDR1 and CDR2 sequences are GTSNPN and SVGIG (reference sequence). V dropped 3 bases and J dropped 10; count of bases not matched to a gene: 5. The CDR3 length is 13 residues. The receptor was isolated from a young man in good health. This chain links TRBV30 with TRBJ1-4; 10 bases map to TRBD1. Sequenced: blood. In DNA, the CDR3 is TGTGCCTGGAGGGGGACAGGGGATGTAAAACTGTTTTTT. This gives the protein CAWRGTGDVKLFF.